The clone carrying this T cell receptor beta chain was observed a handful of times. Its antigen is not identified. This entry is derived from a study of beta chain features in type 1 diabetes. Overall study results and limits: VDJ junctions in type 1 diabetes patients carried more deletions and fewer insertions. Moderate yet significant TCRB CDR3 shortening was seen in Type 1 diabetes patients in all four CD4+ subsets.

The whole isolated RNA underwent reverse transcription, so sequencing captured expressed TCRB transcripts. Sequencing of naive, central memory and regulatory T cell samples gave an average of roughly 3.5 million reads. TCRdb's table, derived via immunoSEQ multiplex PCR, lists solely in-frame clones and lacks some. This table holds 500,000 to 650,000 clones, roughly an eighth found once. On average, the one heparinised blood draw given by each donor was 90 to 150 mL. Without exception, sorted populations had purity beyond 95%. The CDR3 totals 14 residues. Trimming left V 4 bases short and J 0 bases short, with 8 bases between. The germline V gene encodes CDR1 SGHDT and CDR2 YYEEEE.

Sequencing was performed on naive CD4+ T cells from blood. This receptor was taken from a man between 25 and 39 years old with type 1 diabetes. The chain combines TRBV5-6 with TRBJ2-1; D is unresolved. The DNA of the CDR3 is TGTGCCAGCAGCAGACCGAGCTCCTACAATGAGCAGTTCTTC. Amino acid sequence: CASSRPSSYNEQFF.